The present T cell receptor (beta chain) was sequenced within a study of cytomegalovirus exposure and HLA in healthy donors. Study-level background: Among the roughly 380 donors who were genotyped, approximately 83% fell in the genetic ancestry cluster that is associated with self-reported Caucasian donors.

The PCR used 60 Vbeta and 13 Jbeta primers. TCRdb keeps only in-frame clones here, not all; method: immunoSEQ multiplex PCR. The repertoire includes about 150,000 clones, just over 65% of them detected once, and around 6.3% sits in the top ten. Donors sampled were nominally healthy, though unrecorded immune exposures were likely. The CDR3 contains 15 residues. Losses at the gene ends were 6 bases for V and 4 bases for J; bases not matched to a gene: 11. Germline loops: CDR1 LNHDA, CDR2 SQIVND (reference sequence). Sequences were obtained from PBMCs. The chain combines TRBV19 with TRBJ1-2; 7 positions match TRBD1. The TCR sequence derives from a woman aged 55-70 years in good health and CMV-seronegative. CDR3 region: CASRNDRAESYGYTF. As DNA, the CDR3 is TGTGCCAGTAGAAACGACAGGGCTGAGAGCTATGGCTACACCTTC.